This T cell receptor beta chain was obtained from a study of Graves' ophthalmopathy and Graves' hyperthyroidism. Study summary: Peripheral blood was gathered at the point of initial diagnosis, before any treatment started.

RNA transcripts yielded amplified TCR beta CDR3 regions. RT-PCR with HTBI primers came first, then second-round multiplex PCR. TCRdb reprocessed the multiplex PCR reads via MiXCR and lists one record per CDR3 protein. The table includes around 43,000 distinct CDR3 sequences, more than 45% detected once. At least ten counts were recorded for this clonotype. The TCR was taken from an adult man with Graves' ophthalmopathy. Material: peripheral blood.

This CDR3 reads CSARDGGQVSNYGYTF. As DNA, the CDR3 is TGCAGTGCTAGAGATGGGGGACAGGTATCTAACTATGGCTACACCTTC. The V and J genes are TRBV20-1 and TRBJ1-2, with 8 bases matching TRBD1. Unmatched junction bases numbered 6, after V lost 0 bases and J lost 0 bases. The CDR3 spans 16 residues. Germline V gives CDR1 DFQATT, CDR2 SNEGSKA (reference sequence).